The TCR beta chain under discussion was sequenced for a study of blood T cell repertoires in COVID-19 (dated by TCRdb to 2018 to 2020). Looking at the study overall: Samples covering the acute and convalescent phases of COVID-19 were provided by collaborators in the United States, Italy and Spain. The prospective study material was composed of cDNA or gDNA derived from T cells, B-cell-depleted T cells, or PBMCs. Subjects who had been exposed to COVID-19, were actively infected with it, or had recovered from it provided the deeply sampled blood TCRbeta repertoires that made up the dataset. The repertoires were made available in a free public database intended to serve as a resource for research on the immune response to SARS-CoV-2. The samples were drawn from two sources: the first 160 participants of the ongoing ImmuneRACE study, and about 1,300 subjects contributed by 6 global collaborators. The sample metadata nearly always contained a de-identified subject ID, COVID-19 status, age in years and sex. HLA class I and class II types, where available, came from metadata supplied by the sample provider rather than from assay-based typing. Broad study findings and their caveats: How much clinical and demographic metadata was included differed by source and by participant, and the metadata was provided uncurated.

Clipping removes 2 bases from V and 8 bases from J, with 2 as the unmatched junction base count. CDR1 and CDR2 are read off the germline V gene (reference sequence) as LGHDT and YNNKEL. Counted from cysteine to phenylalanine, this CDR3 has 14 amino acids. Of the read, only the CDR3 DNA is kept; its 42 bases are in frame from base 1. Worth noting for this clone: Its antigen specificity is not known. No much larger clone is present one base from it, and per-base qualities are unavailable.

TCRbeta CDR3 regions were amplified from genomic DNA by means of the immunoSEQ Assay, a bias-controlled multiplex PCR. In the source study's methods: The number of nucleated cells in each sample was estimated by amplification of reference gene primers within the assay. To quantify the absolute abundance of each unique TCRbeta CDR3 rearrangement, sequence reads were collapsed and filtered. Productive Simpson clonality was computed per sample as the square root of Simpson's diversity index over productive rearrangements. TCRdb provides this immuneACCESS table in a form limited to in-frame rearrangements. Some clones are lacking; in checked studies, under half of them reflect an unresolved V gene, and why the rest are absent is not known. V and J calls and clone size follow that table, whereas D and trimming were derived from the DNA. The sample table shows tens of thousands of clones, and 90% are seen once. Approximately 2.8% of the sample goes to the ten largest clones.

The collaborating institutions used their own protocols to collect whole blood in K2EDTA tubes. For TCRbeta analysis, collaborators shipped samples in one of three forms: frozen whole blood, isolated PBMCs, or DNA extracted from either of those sample types. The sequence was collected from a man aged 50 to 59 with active COVID-19. The sequenced material came from peripheral blood. The chain links TRBV3-1 (or the pseudogene TRBV3-2) with TRBJ1-4; TRBD1 lines up with 10 middle nucleotides. The CDR3 protein sequence reads: CASSQRTGGEKLFF. The DNA sequence reads TGTGCCAGCAGCCAAAGGACAGGGGGAGAAAAACTGTTTTTT.